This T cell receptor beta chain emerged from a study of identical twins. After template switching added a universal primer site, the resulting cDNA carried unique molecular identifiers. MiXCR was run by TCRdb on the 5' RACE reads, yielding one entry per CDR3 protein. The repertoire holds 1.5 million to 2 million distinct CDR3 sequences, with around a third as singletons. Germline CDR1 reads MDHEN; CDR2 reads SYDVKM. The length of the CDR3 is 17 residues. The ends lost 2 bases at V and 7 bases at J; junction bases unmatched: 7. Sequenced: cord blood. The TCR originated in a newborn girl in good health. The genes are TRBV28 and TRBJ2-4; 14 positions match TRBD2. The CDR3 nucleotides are TGTGCCAGCAGTTTACTTTTCGGACTAGCGGGAGGCAACATTCAGTACTTC. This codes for CASSLLFGLAGGNIQYF.